Below, one T cell receptor (beta chain) is given with its context. The data belong to a study of control samples from healthy donors and cancer patients. CDR3 size: 16 residues. Trimming shortened V by 0 bases and J by 2 bases, and 13 bases separated the two germline ends. The repertoire was sequenced with immunoSEQ multiplex PCR; TCRdb's copy has only in-frame clones and lacks some. The sample comprises 76,000 or so clones, approximately 88% of which are singletons, and over 9% rests with the top ten. V and J are TRBV23-1 and TRBJ1-2; D is perhaps TRBD1 (6 bases). TRBV23-1 is classed as an ORF, of uncertain function. The sequencing sample was made of PBMCs. The sequence came from a woman aged 50 to 60 with colorectal cancer. CDR3 residues: CASSQSDRTVNYGYTF. Written as DNA, the CDR3 is TGCGCCAGCAGTCAATCGGACCGGACAGTCAACTATGGCTACACCTTC.